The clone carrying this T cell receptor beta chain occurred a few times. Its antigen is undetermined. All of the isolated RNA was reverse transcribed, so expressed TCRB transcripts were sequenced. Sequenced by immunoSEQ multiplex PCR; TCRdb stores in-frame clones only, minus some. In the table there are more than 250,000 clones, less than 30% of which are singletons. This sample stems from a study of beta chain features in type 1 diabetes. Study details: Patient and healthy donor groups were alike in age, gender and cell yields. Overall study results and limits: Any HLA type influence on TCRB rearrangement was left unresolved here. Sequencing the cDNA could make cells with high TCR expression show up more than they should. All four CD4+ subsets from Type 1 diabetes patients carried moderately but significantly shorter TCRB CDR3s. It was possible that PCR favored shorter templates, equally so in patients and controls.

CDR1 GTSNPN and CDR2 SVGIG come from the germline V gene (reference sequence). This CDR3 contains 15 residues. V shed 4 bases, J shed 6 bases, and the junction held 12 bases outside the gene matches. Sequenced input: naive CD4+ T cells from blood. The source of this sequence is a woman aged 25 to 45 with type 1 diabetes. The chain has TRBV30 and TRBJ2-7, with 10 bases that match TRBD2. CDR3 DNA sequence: TGTGCCTGGAACCCCCCAGCGGGAGGGCCGGGCGAGCAGTACTTC. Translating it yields CAWNPPAGGPGEQYF.